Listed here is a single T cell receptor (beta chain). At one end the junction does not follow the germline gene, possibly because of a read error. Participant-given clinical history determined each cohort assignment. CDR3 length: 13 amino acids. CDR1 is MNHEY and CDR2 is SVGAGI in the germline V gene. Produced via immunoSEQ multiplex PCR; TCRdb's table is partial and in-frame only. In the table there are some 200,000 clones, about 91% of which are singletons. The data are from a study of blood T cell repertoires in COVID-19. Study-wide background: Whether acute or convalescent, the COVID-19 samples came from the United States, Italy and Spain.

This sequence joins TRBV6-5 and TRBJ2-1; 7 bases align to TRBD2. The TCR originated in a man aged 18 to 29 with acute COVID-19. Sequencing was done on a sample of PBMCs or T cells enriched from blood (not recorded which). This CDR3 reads CASSPIAGNDQFF. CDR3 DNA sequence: TGTGCCAGCAGTCCAATAGCGGGTAATGATCAGTTCTTC.